The sequence of this TCR beta chain was determined in a study of blood T cell repertoires in COVID-19. Under the authors' procedure: Amplification of reference gene primers provided the estimated nucleated cell counts. The method was immunoSEQ multiplex PCR; TCRdb's version includes in-frame clones alone and lacks a portion of them. V and J calls and clone size follow that table, whereas D and trimming were derived from the DNA. The sample has around 77,000 clones; about 92% are singletons. This CDR3 is 15 amino acids long. Trimming removed 4 bases at V and 5 bases at J, with 15 bases between. Germline assignment: CDR1 MDHEN and CDR2 SYDVKM.

The TCR comes from a woman older than 75 with active or convalescent COVID-19. Sequenced sample: peripheral blood. The chain recombines TRBV28 with TRBJ1-5; D gene uncertain. The CDR3 spells CASSSQQRAHQPQHF. CDR3 bases: TGTGCCAGCAGTTCCCAGCAGCGAGCGCATCAGCCCCAGCATTTT.